The table lists the clone carrying this TCR beta chain with many counts. Its matching antigen is unknown. The CDR3 runs to 13 residues. CDR1 and CDR2 from the germline V gene are MDHEN and SYDVKM. Trimming cost V 2 bases and J 2 bases, with 1 base left between them. Time point in this sample: persistent/refractory GD, antithyroid drugs over 5 years with positive TRAb. The TCR library was made from RNA that had been extracted from PBMCs in TRIzol. An endocrinology unit in Xi'an, China, supplied the patients. These data belong to a study of regulatory T cells in long-lasting Graves disease. Study-level results: Persistent Graves' patients showed reduced TCR diversity versus newly diagnosed patients.

Building the TCR beta libraries relied on iRepertoire HTBI primers, and CDR3 regions underwent Arm-PCR. Each CDR3 protein gets one entry after TCRdb re-called the multiplex PCR reads with MiXCR. The table includes roughly 500,000 distinct CDR3 sequences, less than 25% detected once. Material: peripheral blood mononuclear cells (PBMCs), obtained when the disease was refractory, from a patient treated with antithyroid drugs. The source is a female donor with Graves disease. The rearrangement uses TRBV28 and TRBJ2-6; D is undetermined. The CDR3 loop is CASSLTGANVLTF. CDR3 in DNA: TGTGCCAGCAGTTTAACTGGGGCCAACGTCCTGACTTTC.